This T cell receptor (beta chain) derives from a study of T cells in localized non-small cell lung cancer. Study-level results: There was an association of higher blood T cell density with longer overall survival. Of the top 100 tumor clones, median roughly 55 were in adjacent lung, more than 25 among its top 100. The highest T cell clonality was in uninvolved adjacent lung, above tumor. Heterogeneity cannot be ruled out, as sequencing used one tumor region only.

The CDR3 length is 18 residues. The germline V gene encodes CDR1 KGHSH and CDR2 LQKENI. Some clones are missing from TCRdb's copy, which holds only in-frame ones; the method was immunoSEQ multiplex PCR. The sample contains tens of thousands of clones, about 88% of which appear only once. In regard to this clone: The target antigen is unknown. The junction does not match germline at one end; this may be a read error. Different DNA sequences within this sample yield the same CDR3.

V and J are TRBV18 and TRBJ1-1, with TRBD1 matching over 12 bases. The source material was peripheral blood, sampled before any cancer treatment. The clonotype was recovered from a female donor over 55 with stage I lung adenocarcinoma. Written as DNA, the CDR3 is TGTGCCAGCTCACCCCCCGGGACAGGGGGCCACAGGAACACTGAAGCCTTCTTT. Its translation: CASSPPGTGGHRNTEAFF. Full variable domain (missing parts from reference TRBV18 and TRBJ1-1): NAGVMQNPRHLVRRRGQEARLRCSPMKGHSHVYWYRQLPEEGLKFMVYLQKENIIDESGMPKERFSAEFPKEGPSILRIQQVVRGDSAAYFCASSPPGTGGHRNTEAFFGQGTRLTVV.